This T cell receptor (beta chain) was documented in a study of T cell responses to AZD1222 COVID-19 vaccine. Overall study findings and caveats: Of the AZD1222 recipients, only 5 to 7 were seropositive at baseline. Vaccine-associated CD4 TCRs ranged over spike, dominating at 160-218 and 743-854. Targets within unmutated variant regions were reportedly found for nearly half of spike-specific TCRs.

Using immunoSEQ multiplex PCR, the repertoire was profiled, and TCRdb retains in-frame clones only, with some absent. Here the sample spans approximately 200,000 clones, about 87% being singletons. CDR1 is SGHRS and CDR2 is YFSETQ in the germline V gene. This CDR3 comprises 15 residues. The ends were cut back, 5 bases at V and 8 bases at J, with 22 bases in the middle. As regards this clone: Its antigen is not identified.

The chain combines TRBV5-1 with TRBJ1-2, with a tentative D call TRBD1 (5 bases). Sequenced here: peripheral blood, sampled on day 0 of MenACWY control vaccination. This clonotype originated in an adult in good health. CDR3 DNA: TGCGCCAGCAGTCACGGGACGTCCTTCAACGGCGGCTACACCTTC. It specifies CASSHGTSFNGGYTF.